These T cell receptor beta chains were read from a single sample in a study of T-cell reconstitution after alpha-beta-depleted transplantation in children. TCRdb re-analysed the PCR reads in MiXCR, keeping a single row per CDR3 protein. The table lists 100,000 to 120,000 distinct CDR3 sequences, 5% to 7% of them singletons. The source was PBMCs, mostly from graft donor cells, collected 360 days after TCRalphabeta/CD19-depleted stem cell transplant. Receptors originate from a male patient between 2 and 15 years old who had a stem cell transplant for acute lymphoblastic leukemia, so the T cells may come from the graft donor. The CDR3 runs from the conserved cysteine through the conserved F or W. Each record gives: CDR3 protein, J gene, V gene.

CASSPGIQFTEAFF	TRBJ1-1	TRBV12-3/TRBV12-4
CASSQQPGLAGEQFF	TRBJ2-1	TRBV9
CASSLNRGYYGYTF	TRBJ1-2	TRBV27
CASTTTQRETQYF	TRBJ2-5	TRBV12-3/TRBV12-4
CASSEEAIQYF	TRBJ2-4	TRBV7-9
CASAGRSRNLGDSPLHF	TRBJ1-6	TRBV2
CASSPGTDNYGYTF	TRBJ1-2	TRBV7-2
CASSLFRQPNEQFF	TRBJ2-1	TRBV11-2
CASSQEGTSGYEQYF	TRBJ2-7	TRBV4-3
CASIGGRNTEAFF	TRBJ1-1	TRBV27
CATGGPDNEQFF	TRBJ2-1	TRBV9
CASSSDGGKNIQYF	TRBJ2-4	TRBV5-1
CASSRERGTDTQYF	TRBJ2-3	TRBV7-2
CASSLKKGNSPLHF	TRBJ1-6	TRBV7-9
CASSFGLASEQYF	TRBJ2-7	TRBV5-1
CASSPSDSGSWELFF	TRBJ2-2	TRBV6-5
CASSSDPTSGVISSYNEQFF	TRBJ2-1	TRBV5-1
CASSPPNSGSTIEQFF	TRBJ2-1	TRBV18
CASSYHQGEETQYF	TRBJ2-5	TRBV6-2/TRBV6-3
CASSARTGRYEQYF	TRBJ2-7	TRBV7-4
CASSGHLETQYF	TRBJ2-5	TRBV2
CASSQDLAGLSYNEQFF	TRBJ2-1	TRBV14